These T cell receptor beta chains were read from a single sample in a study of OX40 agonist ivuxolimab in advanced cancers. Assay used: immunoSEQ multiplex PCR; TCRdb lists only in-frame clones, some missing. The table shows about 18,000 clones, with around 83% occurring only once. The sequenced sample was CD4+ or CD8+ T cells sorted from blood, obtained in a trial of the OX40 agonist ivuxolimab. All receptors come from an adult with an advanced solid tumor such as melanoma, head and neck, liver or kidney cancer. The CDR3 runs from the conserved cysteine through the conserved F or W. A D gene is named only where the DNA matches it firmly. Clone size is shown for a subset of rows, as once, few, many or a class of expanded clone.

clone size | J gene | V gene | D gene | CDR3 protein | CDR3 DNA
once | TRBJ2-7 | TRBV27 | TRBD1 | CASSLGPGQAFYEQYF | TGTGCCAGCAGTTTAGGCCCGGGACAGGCGTTTTACGAGCAGTACTTC
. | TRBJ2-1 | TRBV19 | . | CASKTGTLEVGEQFF | TGTGCCAGCAAAACCGGGACTCTTGAAGTAGGTGAGCAGTTCTTC
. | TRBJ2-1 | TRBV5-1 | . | CASGEGSSYNEQFF | TGCGCCAGCGGCGAGGGTAGCTCCTACAATGAGCAGTTCTTC
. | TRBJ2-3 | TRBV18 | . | CASSPRTTDTQYF | TGTGCCAGCTCACCAAGGACTACAGATACGCAGTATTTT
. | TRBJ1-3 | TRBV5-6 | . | CASSSLTVSGNTIYF | TGTGCCAGCAGCTCGTTGACGGTCTCTGGAAACACCATATATTTT
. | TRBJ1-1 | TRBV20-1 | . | CSVAGEAFF | TGCAGTGTCGCAGGGGAAGCTTTCTTT
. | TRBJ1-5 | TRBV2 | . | CASSDGQPREPQHF | TGTGCCAGCAGTGACGGACAACCCAGGGAGCCCCAGCATTTT
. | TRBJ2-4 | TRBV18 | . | CASSPPSAGKNIQYF | TGTGCCAGCTCACCACCGTCGGCAGGCAAAAACATTCAGTACTTC
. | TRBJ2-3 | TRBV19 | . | CASSIPGRLGADTQYF | TGTGCCAGTAGTATCCCAGGGCGGCTAGGTGCAGATACGCAGTATTTT
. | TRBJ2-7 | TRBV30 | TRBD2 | CAWSVRRGVYEQYF | TGTGCCTGGAGTGTACGGCGGGGGGTCTACGAGCAGTACTTC
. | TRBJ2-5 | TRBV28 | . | CASSSPRGGTETQYF | TGTGCCAGCAGTTCGCCGAGGGGGGGCACAGAGACCCAGTACTTC
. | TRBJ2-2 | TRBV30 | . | CAWKGGAGTGELFF | TGTGCCTGGAAGGGGGGGGCAGGCACCGGGGAGCTGTTTTTT
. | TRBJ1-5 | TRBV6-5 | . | CASSGGLQGSQPQHF | TGTGCCAGCAGCGGGGGCCTTCAGGGAAGTCAGCCCCAGCATTTT
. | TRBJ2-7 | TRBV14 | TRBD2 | CASSQDWGGISEQYF | TGTGCCAGCAGCCAAGACTGGGGGGGGATAAGCGAGCAGTACTTC
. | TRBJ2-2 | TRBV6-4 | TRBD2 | CASRPLSGAGELFF | TGTGCCAGCAGACCCTTAAGCGGGGCCGGGGAGCTGTTTTTT
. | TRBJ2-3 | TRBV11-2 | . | CASAKGGKRPDTQYF | TGTGCCAGCGCAAAGGGCGGGAAACGGCCAGATACGCAGTATTTT
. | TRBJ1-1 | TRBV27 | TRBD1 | CASSLKGGGAFF | TGTGCCAGCAGTTTAAAAGGGGGCGGGGCTTTCTTT
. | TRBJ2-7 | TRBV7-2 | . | CASSLYTSPYEQYF | TGTGCCAGCAGCCTATACACTTCCCCCTACGAGCAGTACTTC
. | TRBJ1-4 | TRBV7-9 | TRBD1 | CASSTRGPGEKLFF | TGTGCCAGCAGCACCAGGGGGCCGGGTGAAAAACTGTTTTTT
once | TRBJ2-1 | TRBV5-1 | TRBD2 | CASRETSGSSYNEQFF | TGCGCCAGCAGGGAGACTAGCGGGAGCAGTTACAATGAGCAGTTCTTC
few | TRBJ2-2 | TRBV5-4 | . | CASSLYAGELFF | TGTGCCAGCAGCTTGTACGCCGGGGAGCTGTTTTTT
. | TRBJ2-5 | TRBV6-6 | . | CASRSWGETQYF | TGTGCCAGCAGGTCTTGGGGGGAGACCCAGTACTTC
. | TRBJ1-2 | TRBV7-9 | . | CASSLSVGRQSIDGYTF | TGTGCCAGCAGCCTTTCGGTGGGTAGACAGAGTATAGATGGCTACACCTTC
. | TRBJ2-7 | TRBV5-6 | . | CASSPREGEDEQYF | TGTGCCAGCAGCCCCCGGGAAGGGGAGGATGAGCAGTACTTC
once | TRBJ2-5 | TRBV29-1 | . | CSVEDTVETQYF | TGCAGCGTTGAAGATACAGTAGAGACCCAGTACTTC
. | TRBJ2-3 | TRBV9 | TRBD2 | CASSGLPAGGPADTQYF | TGTGCCAGCAGCGGATTGCCAGCGGGGGGGCCAGCAGATACGCAGTATTTT
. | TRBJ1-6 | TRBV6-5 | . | CASSEQYNSPLHF | TGTGCCAGCAGTGAACAGTATAATTCACCCCTCCACTTT
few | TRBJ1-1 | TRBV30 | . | CAWDRSTEAFF | TGTGCCTGGGACAGATCCACTGAAGCTTTCTTT
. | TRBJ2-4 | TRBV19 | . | CASTNQAKNIQYF | TGTGCCAGTACGAACCAAGCCAAAAACATTCAGTACTTC
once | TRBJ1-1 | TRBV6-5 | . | CASSYGQKAFF | TGTGCCAGCAGTTACGGGCAGAAAGCTTTCTTT
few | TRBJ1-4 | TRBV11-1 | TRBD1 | CASSSGQVAEKLFF | TGTGCCAGCAGCTCGGGACAGGTTGCGGAAAAACTGTTTTTT
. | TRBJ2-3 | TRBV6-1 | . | CASSLHRDMGNTQYF | TGTGCCAGCAGTCTCCATAGGGACATGGGGAATACGCAGTATTTT
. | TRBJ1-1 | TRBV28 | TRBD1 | CASSLLGQAPEAFF | TGTGCCAGCAGTTTATTAGGACAGGCCCCTGAAGCTTTCTTT
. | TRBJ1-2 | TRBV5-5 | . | CASSPSEGGGSYGYTF | TGTGCCAGCAGTCCTTCGGAAGGGGGTGGGAGCTATGGCTACACCTTC
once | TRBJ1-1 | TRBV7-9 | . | CASSAQLLEAFF | TGTGCCAGCAGCGCACAGCTCCTTGAAGCTTTCTTT
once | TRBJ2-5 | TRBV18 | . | CASSPGLGTFETQYF | TGTGCCAGCTCACCCGGACTGGGAACGTTTGAGACCCAGTACTTC
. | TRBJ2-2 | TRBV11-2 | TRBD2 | CASSSPGTSGRDGELFF | TGTGCCAGCAGCTCCCCCGGGACTAGCGGGAGGGACGGGGAGCTGTTTTTT
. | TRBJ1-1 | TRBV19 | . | CASSIGTDNTEAFF | TGTGCCAGTAGTATCGGGACGGATAACACTGAAGCTTTCTTT
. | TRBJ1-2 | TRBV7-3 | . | CASSLEPHSNGYTF | TGTGCCAGCAGCTTAGAACCCCACAGCAATGGCTACACCTTC
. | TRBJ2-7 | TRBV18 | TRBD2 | CASSPRTSDSYEQYF | TGTGCCAGCTCACCAAGGACTAGCGACTCCTACGAGCAGTACTTC
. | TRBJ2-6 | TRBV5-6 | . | CASSLGGPGANVLTF | TGTGCCAGCAGCTTGGGAGGACCTGGGGCCAACGTCCTGACTTTC
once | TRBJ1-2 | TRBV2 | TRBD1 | CASREGQGGFYGYTF | TGTGCCAGCAGGGAAGGACAGGGGGGATTCTATGGCTACACCTTC
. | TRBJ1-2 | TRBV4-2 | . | CASSQVIRESGDYGYTF | TGTGCCAGCAGCCAAGTTATAAGGGAGAGTGGGGATTATGGCTACACCTTC
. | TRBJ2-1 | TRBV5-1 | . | CASSLRPGSYNEQFF | TGCGCCAGCAGCTTGAGGCCAGGGTCCTACAATGAGCAGTTCTTC
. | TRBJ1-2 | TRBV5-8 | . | CASSLAGTGGSYGYTF | TGTGCCAGCAGCTTAGCGGGAACAGGAGGTTCCTATGGCTACACCTTC
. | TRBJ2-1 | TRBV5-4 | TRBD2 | CASSKGTSGGPLNEQFF | TGTGCCAGCAGCAAAGGGACTAGCGGGGGCCCCCTCAATGAGCAGTTCTTC
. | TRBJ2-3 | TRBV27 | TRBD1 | CASQGAQGSGADTQYF | TGTGCCTCCCAGGGGGCACAGGGATCTGGCGCAGATACGCAGTATTTT
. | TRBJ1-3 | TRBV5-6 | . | CASSWRPGPRSGNTIYF | TGTGCCAGCAGCTGGAGGCCTGGGCCAAGATCTGGAAACACCATATATTTT
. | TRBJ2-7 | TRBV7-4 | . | CARKSTGYSYEQYF | TGTGCCAGGAAGAGCACAGGTTACTCCTACGAGCAGTACTTC
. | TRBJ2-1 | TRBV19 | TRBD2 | CASSLSGTSGSYNEQFF | TGTGCCAGTAGTCTCTCCGGGACTAGCGGGAGTTACAATGAGCAGTTCTTC
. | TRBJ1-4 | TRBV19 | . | CASRQRGNEKLFF | TGTGCCAGTCGACAGAGGGGGAATGAAAAACTGTTTTTT
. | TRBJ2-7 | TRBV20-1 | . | CSARRGYEQYF | TGCAGTGCTAGAAGAGGGTACGAGCAGTACTTC
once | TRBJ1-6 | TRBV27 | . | CASSFQGFNSPLHF | TGTGCCAGCAGTTTTCAGGGATTTAATTCACCCCTCCACTTT